This entry is about one T cell receptor beta chain. Looked up from germline, CDR1 is PRHDT and CDR2 is FYEKMQ (reference sequence). The V gene lost 1 base and the J gene lost 9 bases, with 10 bases spanning the gap. The CDR3 totals 13 residues. The table came from immunoSEQ multiplex PCR; TCRdb's copy has only in-frame clones and leaves some out. The table lists approximately 21,000 clones, 75% to 85% of them singletons. The record originates from a study of sequential checkpoint blockade in melanoma. Sample treatment: randomized to nivolumab then ipilimumab (arm A) or the reverse (arm B). PBMC sorting kept live CD3+CD8+ cells without CD19 or CD56.

The chain recombines TRBV13 with TRBJ2-1, with no clear D. The sequence came from a human donor with melanoma. Source: CD8+ T cells sorted from blood (inferred from file names), taken from a patient given nivolumab and ipilimumab in sequence. The CDR3 region is CASSLEVRLEQFF. Here the CDR3 DNA reads TGTGCCAGCAGCTTAGAGGTGCGACTTGAGCAGTTCTTC.